Shown below are 2 T cell receptor beta chains from a single sample sequenced in a study of T cell responses to AZD1222 COVID-19 vaccine. TCRdb keeps only in-frame clones here, not all; method: immunoSEQ multiplex PCR. This table has 150,000 to 200,000 clones, approximately 91% appearing once. The sample in question was peripheral blood, obtained on day 0 of AZD1222 vaccination. The receptor set was obtained from an adult in good health.

DNA for the CDR3: TGTGCCAGTAGGGGCAGGTCCACAGATACGCAGTATTTT. Its translation is CASRGRSTDTQYF. This rearrangement joins TRBV19 to TRBJ2-3; no clear D. Per the germline V gene, CDR1 is LNHDA and CDR2 is SQIVND (reference sequence). V was cut by 6 bases and J by 2 bases, with 9 bases left in between. CDR3 size: 13 residues.

The sample holds a few counts of this clone. The chain couples TRBV30 to TRBJ1-6, with D unclear. The CDR3 spans 14 residues. V was pared by 5 bases and J by 0 bases, with 8 bases between. Germline loops: CDR1 GTSNPN, CDR2 SVGIG (reference sequence). Written as DNA, the CDR3 is TGTGCCTGGCTCGGCAACTCCTATAATTCACCCCTCCACTTT. Encoded protein: CAWLGNSYNSPLHF.